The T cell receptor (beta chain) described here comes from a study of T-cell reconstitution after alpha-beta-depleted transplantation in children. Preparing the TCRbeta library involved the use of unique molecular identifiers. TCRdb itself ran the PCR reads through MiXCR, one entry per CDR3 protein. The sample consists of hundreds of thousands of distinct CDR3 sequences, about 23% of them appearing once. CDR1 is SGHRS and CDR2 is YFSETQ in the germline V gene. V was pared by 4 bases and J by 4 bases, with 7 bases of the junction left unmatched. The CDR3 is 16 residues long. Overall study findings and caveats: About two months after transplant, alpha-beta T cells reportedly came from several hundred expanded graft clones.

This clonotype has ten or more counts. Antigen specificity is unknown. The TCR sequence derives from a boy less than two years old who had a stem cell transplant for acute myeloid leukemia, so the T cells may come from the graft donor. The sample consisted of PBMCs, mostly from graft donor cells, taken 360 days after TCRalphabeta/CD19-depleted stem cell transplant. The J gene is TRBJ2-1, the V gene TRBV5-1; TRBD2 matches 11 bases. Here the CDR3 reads CASSAGLAVKYNEQFF. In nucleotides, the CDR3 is TGCGCCAGCAGCGCGGGACTAGCGGTCAAATACAATGAGCAGTTCTTC. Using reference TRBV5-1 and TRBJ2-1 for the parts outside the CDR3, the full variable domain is KAGVTQTPRYLIKTRGQQVTLSCSPISGHRSVSWYQQTPGQGLQFLFEYFSETQRNKGNFPGRFSGRQFSNSRSEMNVSTLELGDSALYLCASSAGLAVKYNEQFFGPGTRLTVL.